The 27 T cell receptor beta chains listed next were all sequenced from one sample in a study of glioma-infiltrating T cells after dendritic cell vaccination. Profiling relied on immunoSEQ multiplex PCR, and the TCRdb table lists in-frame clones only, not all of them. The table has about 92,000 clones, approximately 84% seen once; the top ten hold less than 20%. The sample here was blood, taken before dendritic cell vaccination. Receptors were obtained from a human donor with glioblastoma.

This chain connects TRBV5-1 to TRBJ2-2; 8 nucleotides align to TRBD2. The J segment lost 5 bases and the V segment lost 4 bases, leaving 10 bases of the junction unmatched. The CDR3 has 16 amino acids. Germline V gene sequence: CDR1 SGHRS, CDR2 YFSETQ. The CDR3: CASSPTAGVGTGELFF. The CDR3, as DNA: TGCGCCAGCAGCCCAACAGCGGGAGTAGGAACCGGGGAGCTGTTTTTT.

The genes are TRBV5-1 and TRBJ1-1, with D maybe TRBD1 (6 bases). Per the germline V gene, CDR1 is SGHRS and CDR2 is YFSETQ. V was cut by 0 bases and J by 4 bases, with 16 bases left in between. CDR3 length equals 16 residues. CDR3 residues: CASSLEAQGKGTEAFF. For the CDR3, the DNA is TGCGCCAGCAGCTTGGAAGCGCAGGGGAAAGGCACTGAAGCTTTCTTT.

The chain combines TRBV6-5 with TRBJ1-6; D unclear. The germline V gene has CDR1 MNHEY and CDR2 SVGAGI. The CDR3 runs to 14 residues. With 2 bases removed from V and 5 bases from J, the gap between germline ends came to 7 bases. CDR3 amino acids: CASSYLDNNSPLHF. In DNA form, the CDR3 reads TGTGCCAGCAGTTACCTCGACAATAATTCACCCCTCCACTTT.

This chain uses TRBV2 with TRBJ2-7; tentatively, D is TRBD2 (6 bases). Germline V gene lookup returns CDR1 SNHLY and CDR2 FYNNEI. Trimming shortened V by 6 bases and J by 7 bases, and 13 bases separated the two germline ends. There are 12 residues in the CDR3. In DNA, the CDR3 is TGTGCCAGCAGGCAGACCGGAGGGGAGCAGTACTTC. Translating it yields CASRQTGGEQYF.

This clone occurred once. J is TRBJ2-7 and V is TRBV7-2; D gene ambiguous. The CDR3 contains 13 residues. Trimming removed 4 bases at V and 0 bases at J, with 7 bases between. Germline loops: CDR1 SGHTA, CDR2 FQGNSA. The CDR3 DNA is TGTGCCAGCAGCTCCAGGAACTCCTACGAGCAGTACTTC. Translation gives CASSSRNSYEQYF.

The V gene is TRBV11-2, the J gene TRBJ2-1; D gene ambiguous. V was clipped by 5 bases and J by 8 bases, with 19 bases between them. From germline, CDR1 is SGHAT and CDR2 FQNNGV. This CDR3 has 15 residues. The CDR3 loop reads CASSLSARSRDEQFF. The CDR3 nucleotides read TGTGCCAGCAGCCTATCAGCGAGGAGCCGGGATGAGCAGTTCTTC. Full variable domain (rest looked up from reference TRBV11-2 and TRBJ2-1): EAGVAQSPRYKIIEKRQSVAFWCNPISGHATLYWYQQILGQGPKLLIQFQNNGVVDDSQLPKDRFSAERLKGVDSTLKIQPAKLEDSAVYLCASSLSARSRDEQFFGPGTRLTVL.

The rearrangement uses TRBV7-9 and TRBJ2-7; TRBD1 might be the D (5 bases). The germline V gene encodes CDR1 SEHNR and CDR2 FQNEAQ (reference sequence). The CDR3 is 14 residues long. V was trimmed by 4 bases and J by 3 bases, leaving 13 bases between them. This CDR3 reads CASSSWTSLYEQYF. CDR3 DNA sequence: TGTGCCAGCAGCTCCTGGACATCCCTCTACGAGCAGTACTTC.

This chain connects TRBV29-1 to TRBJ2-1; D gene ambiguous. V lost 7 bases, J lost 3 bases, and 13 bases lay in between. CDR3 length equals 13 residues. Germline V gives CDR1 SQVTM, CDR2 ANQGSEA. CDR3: CSALLESYNEQFF. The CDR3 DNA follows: TGCAGCGCTTTACTCGAAAGCTACAATGAGCAGTTCTTC.

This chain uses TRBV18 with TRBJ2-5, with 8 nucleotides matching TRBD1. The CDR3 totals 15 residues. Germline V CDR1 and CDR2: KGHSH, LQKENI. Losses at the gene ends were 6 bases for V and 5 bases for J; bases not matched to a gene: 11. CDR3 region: CASSSGQGSRETQYF. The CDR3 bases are TGTGCCAGCTCTTCCGGACAGGGCAGTAGGGAGACCCAGTACTTC.

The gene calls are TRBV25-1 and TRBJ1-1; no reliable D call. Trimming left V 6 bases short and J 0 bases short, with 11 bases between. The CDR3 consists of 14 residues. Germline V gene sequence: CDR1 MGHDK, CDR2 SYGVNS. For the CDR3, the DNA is TGTGCCAGCAGGGGTTGGGCGATGAACACTGAAGCTTTCTTT. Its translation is CASRGWAMNTEAFF.

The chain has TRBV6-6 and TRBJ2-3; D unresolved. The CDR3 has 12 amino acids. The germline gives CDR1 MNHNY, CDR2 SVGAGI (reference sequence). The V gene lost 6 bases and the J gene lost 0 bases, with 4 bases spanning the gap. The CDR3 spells CASSPSTDTQYF. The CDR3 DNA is TGTGCCAGCAGCCCTAGCACAGATACGCAGTATTTT.

CDR3: CASSPRSYNEQFF. The DNA of the CDR3 is TGTGCCAGCAGCCCCCGCTCCTACAATGAGCAGTTCTTC. The chain links TRBV7-9 to TRBJ2-1; D is ambiguous. Trimming stripped 5 bases from V and 0 bases from J, with 5 bases between. The CDR3 is 13 residues long. The germline V gene encodes CDR1 SEHNR and CDR2 FQNEAQ (reference sequence). Full variable domain (missing parts from reference TRBV7-9 and TRBJ2-1): DTGVSQNPRHKITKRGQNVTFRCDPISEHNRLYWYRQTLGQGPEFLTYFQNEAQLEKSRLLSDRFSAERPKGSFSTLEIQRTEQGDSAMYLCASSPRSYNEQFFGPGTRLTVL.

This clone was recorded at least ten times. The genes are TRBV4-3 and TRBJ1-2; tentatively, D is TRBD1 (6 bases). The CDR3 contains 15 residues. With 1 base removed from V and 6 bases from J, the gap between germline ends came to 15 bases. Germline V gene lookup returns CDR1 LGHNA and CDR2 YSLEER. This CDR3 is CASSQGTGKGDGYTF. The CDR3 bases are TGCGCCAGCAGCCAAGGAACAGGGAAAGGGGATGGCTACACCTTC.

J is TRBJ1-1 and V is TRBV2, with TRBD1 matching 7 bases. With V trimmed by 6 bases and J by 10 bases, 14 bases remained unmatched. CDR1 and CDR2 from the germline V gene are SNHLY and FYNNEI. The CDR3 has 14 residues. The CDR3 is CASRETGQLRGAFF. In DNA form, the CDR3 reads TGTGCCAGCAGGGAGACAGGGCAATTAAGGGGAGCTTTCTTT.

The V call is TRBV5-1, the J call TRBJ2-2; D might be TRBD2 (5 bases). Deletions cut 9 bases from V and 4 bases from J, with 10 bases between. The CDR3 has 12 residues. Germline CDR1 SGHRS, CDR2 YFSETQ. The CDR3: CATPGSTGELFF. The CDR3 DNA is TGCGCCACCCCGGGGAGCACCGGGGAGCTGTTTTTT.

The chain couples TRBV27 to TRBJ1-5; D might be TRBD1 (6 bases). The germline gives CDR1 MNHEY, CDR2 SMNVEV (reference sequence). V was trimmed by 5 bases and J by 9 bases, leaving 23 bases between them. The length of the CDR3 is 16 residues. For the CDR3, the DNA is TGTGCCAGCAGTCCGAGCGCGACAGGCCCGACTTTGCCCCAGCATTTT. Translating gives CASSPSATGPTLPQHF.

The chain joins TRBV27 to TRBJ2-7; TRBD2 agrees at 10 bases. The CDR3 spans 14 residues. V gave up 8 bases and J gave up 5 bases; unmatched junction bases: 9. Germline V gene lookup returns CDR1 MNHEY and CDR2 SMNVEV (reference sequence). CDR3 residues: CASGLAGVSHEQYF. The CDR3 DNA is TGTGCCAGCGGTCTAGCGGGAGTAAGCCACGAGCAGTACTTC.

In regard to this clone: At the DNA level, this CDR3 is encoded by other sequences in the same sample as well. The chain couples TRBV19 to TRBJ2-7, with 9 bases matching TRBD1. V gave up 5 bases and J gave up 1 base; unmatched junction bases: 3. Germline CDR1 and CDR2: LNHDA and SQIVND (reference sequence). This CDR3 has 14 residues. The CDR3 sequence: CASSPGTGSYEQYF. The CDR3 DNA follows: TGTGCCAGTAGTCCCGGGACAGGGTCCTACGAGCAGTACTTC.

The CDR3 region has the DNA TGCGCCAGCAGCCAAGTGGGACAGAACACCGGGGAGCTGTTTTTT. Protein sequence: CASSQVGQNTGELFF. The V and J genes are TRBV4-1 and TRBJ2-2; perhaps TRBD1 as D (6 bases). Germline lookup yields CDR1 MGHRA and CDR2 YSYEKL. The CDR3 extends over 15 amino acids. V lost 1 base, J lost 1 base, and 7 bases lay in between.

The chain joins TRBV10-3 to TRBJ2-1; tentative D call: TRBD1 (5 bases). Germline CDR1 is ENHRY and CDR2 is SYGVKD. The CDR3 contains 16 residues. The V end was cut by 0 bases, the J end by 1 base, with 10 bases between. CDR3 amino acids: CAISESMAGSYNEQFF. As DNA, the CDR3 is TGTGCCATCAGTGAGTCGATGGCAGGGTCCTACAATGAGCAGTTCTTC.

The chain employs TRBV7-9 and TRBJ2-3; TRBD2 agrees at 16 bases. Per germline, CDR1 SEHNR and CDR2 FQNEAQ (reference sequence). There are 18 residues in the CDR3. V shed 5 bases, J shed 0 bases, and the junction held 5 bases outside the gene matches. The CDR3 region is CASSDPGLAGGSTDTQYF. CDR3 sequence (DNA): TGTGCCAGCAGCGATCCGGGACTAGCGGGGGGGAGCACAGATACGCAGTATTTT.

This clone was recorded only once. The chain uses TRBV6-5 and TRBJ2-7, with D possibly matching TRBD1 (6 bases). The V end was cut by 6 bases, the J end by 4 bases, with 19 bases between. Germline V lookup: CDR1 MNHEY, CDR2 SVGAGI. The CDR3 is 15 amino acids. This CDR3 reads CASRASTGPIYEQYF. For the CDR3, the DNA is TGTGCCAGCAGAGCTTCGACAGGACCGATATACGAGCAGTACTTC.

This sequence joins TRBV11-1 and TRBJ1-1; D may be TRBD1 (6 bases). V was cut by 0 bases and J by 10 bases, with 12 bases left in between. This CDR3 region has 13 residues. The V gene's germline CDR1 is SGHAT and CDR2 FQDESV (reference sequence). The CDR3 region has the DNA TGTGCCAGCAGCTTAGCCGCCCCGACAGGAGCTTTCTTT. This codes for CASSLAAPTGAFF.

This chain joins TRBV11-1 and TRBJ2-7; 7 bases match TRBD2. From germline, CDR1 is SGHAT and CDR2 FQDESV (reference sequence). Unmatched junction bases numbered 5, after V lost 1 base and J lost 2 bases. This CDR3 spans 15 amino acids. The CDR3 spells CASSLDGRFTYEQYF. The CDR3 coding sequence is TGTGCCAGCAGCTTAGACGGGAGGTTCACCTACGAGCAGTACTTC.

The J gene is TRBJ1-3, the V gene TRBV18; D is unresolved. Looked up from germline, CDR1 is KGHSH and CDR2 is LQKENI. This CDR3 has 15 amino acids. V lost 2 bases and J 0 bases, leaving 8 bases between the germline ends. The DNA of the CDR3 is TGTGCCAGCTCACCAGAGGGCCTCTCTGGAAACACCATATATTTT. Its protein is CASSPEGLSGNTIYF.

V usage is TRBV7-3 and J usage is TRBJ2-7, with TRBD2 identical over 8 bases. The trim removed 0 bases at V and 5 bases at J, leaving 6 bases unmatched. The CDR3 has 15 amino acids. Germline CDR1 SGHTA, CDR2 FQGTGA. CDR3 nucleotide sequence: TGTGCCAGCAGCTTAACAGCGGGAGTTTTCGACGAGCAGTACTTC. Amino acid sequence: CASSLTAGVFDEQYF.

CDR3 protein: CASSFPPGLAGGTDTQYF. The CDR3 bases are TGCGCCAGCAGCTTTCCCCCGGGACTAGCGGGAGGTACAGATACGCAGTATTTT. The chain couples TRBV5-1 to TRBJ2-3; TRBD2 matches at 15 bases. The CDR3 has 18 residues. CDR1 SGHRS and CDR2 YFSETQ come from the germline V gene. The J segment lost 3 bases and the V segment lost 2 bases, leaving 7 bases of the junction unmatched.